The 23 T cell receptor beta chains presented below share a single source sample, sequenced in a study of post-analysis software for immune sequencing data. No cognate antigen is known for these TCRs. Included in the TCR beta cDNA libraries were unique molecular identifiers. Each CDR3 protein is one row after TCRdb ran MiXCR on the PCR reads. The data hold hundreds of thousands of distinct CDR3 sequences, with 25% to 30% observed a single time. Study-wide points: Compared with controls, patients had more of about 5 TRBV segments, including TRBV5-6, TRBV5-1 and TRBV20-1.

What was sequenced was blood. All receptors come from a girl under 18 with multiple sclerosis.

V and J are TRBV29-1 and TRBJ2-5; perhaps TRBD2 as D (5 bases). The CDR3 length is 12 residues. CDR1 is SQVTM, CDR2 ANQGSEA, per germline. Trimming stripped 3 bases from V and 7 bases from J, with 12 bases between. CDR3 in amino acids: CSVEVAAGTQYF. Here the CDR3 DNA reads TGCAGCGTTGAGGTGGCTGCGGGGACCCAGTACTTC. Based on the CDR3 plus reference TRBV29-1 and TRBJ2-5, the full variable domain is SAVISQKPSRDICQRGTSLTIQCQVDSQVTMMFWYRQQPGQSLTLIATANQGSEATYESGFVIDKFPISRPNLTFSTLTVSNMSPEDSSIYLCSVEVAAGTQYFGPGTRLLVL.

This rearrangement joins TRBV24-1 to TRBJ2-5; unclear D gene. The CDR3 runs to 13 residues. V lost 0 bases and J lost 11, with 12 bases in between. The germline V gene encodes CDR1 KGHDR and CDR2 SFDVKD. The CDR3 DNA sequence: TGTGCCACCAGTGATTTGAGTTCGCGACTGCAGTACTTC. As protein: CATSDLSSRLQYF.

CDR3 bases: TGCGCCAGCAGAAAGATCGGGGTAAACTACAATGAGCAGTTCTTC. Its protein is CASRKIGVNYNEQFF. The chain links TRBV5-1 to TRBJ2-1; D may be TRBD2 (5 bases). V lost 5 bases, J lost 3 bases, and 15 bases lay in between. CDR3 length: 15 residues. Germline values: CDR1 SGHRS, CDR2 YFSETQ.

The chain is built from TRBV13 and TRBJ1-2; the D is unclear. Germline V lookup: CDR1 PRHDT, CDR2 FYEKMQ (reference sequence). The CDR3 extends over 15 amino acids. Trimming took 3 bases from V and 0 from J, leaving 11 bases between them. CDR3 region: CASSFRTITNYGYTF. CDR3 coding DNA: TGTGCCAGCAGCTTTAGAACAATTACTAACTATGGCTACACCTTC.

The V gene is TRBV20-1, the J gene TRBJ1-4; D gene ambiguous. Deletions cut 2 bases from V and 8 bases from J, with 15 bases between. The CDR3 consists of 14 residues. Germline V gives CDR1 DFQATT, CDR2 SNEGSKA (reference sequence). The CDR3 loop reads CSARIPLENEKLFF. CDR3 DNA sequence: TGCAGTGCTAGAATTCCCCTAGAAAACGAAAAACTGTTTTTT.

V usage is TRBV20-1 and J usage is TRBJ2-3; D is perhaps TRBD2 (6 bases). Germline CDR1 DFQATT, CDR2 SNEGSKA (reference sequence). There are 16 residues in the CDR3. Trimming took off 6 bases at V and 0 bases at J, with 19 bases between the two ends. CDR3 loop: CSAKMGVGTSTDTQYF. CDR3 nucleotide sequence: TGCAGTGCCAAAATGGGGGTCGGGACTAGCACAGATACGCAGTATTTT.

The V and J genes are TRBV7-9 and TRBJ2-5; 13 bases are a match to TRBD2. CDR3 length: 14 amino acids. CDR1 SEHNR and CDR2 FQNEAQ come from the germline V gene (reference sequence). With 5 bases clipped from V and 13 bases from J, the junction kept 10 bases outside the gene matches. The CDR3 DNA reads as TGTGCCAGCAGCCTAGGACTAGCGGGAGACGAGCGGTACTTC. It codes for CASSLGLAGDERYF.

This clonotype has just a few counts. The J gene is TRBJ2-7, the V gene TRBV6-2 or TRBV6-3, with TRBD2 matching over 13 bases. Germline V gives CDR1 MNHEY, CDR2 SVGEGT. V lost 7 bases and J lost 5; bases outside the gene matches: 17. CDR3 length equals 18 residues. CDR3 sequence: CASTLRGLAGVGGHEQYF. The CDR3 nucleotides read TGTGCCAGCACGCTCCGAGGACTAGCGGGAGTCGGAGGTCACGAGCAGTACTTC.

The rearrangement uses TRBV18 and TRBJ2-3, with D tentatively TRBD1 or TRBD2 (5 bases each). Trimming left V 4 bases short and J 0 bases short, with 11 bases between. This CDR3 has 15 amino acids. Per germline, CDR1 KGHSH and CDR2 LQKENI. The CDR3 here is CASSRERDSTDTQYF. The CDR3 nucleotides read TGTGCCAGCTCACGGGAACGGGACAGCACAGATACGCAGTATTTT.

This clonotype has only a few counts. The chain combines TRBV20-1 with TRBJ2-1; TRBD2 matches at 12 bases. Trimming at V came to 5 bases and at J to 1 base, leaving 3 bases not matched to a gene. The CDR3 has 15 residues. Germline-derived CDR1 and CDR2 are DFQATT and SNEGSKA (reference sequence). The CDR3 region is CSAQGLAGSYNEQFF. In DNA, the CDR3 is TGCAGTGCTCAAGGACTAGCGGGGTCCTACAATGAGCAGTTCTTC.

In nucleotides, the CDR3 is TGCGCCGGCACGGGAACTGTGATTTGGGAGCAGTTCTTC. This codes for CAGTGTVIWEQFF. V and J are TRBV5-1 and TRBJ2-1, with a possible D match to TRBD2 (5 bases). The V and J ends lost 10 bases and 10 bases respectively, with 21 bases between them. Germline CDR1 reads SGHRS; CDR2 reads YFSETQ. The CDR3 sequence is 13 residues long.

This clonotype has a handful of counts. This sequence joins TRBV7-9 and TRBJ2-5; tentatively, D is TRBD1 (6 bases). Germline-derived CDR1 and CDR2 are SEHNR and FQNEAQ (reference sequence). Trimming shortened V by 1 base and J by 5 bases, and 14 bases separated the two germline ends. The CDR3 sequence is 15 residues long. The CDR3 is CASSLVSGDRETQYF. CDR3 sequence (DNA): TGTGCCAGCAGCTTAGTTTCAGGGGATCGCGAGACCCAGTACTTC.

The chain links TRBV29-1 to TRBJ2-7, with D uncertain. The better agreement between TRBJ2-5 and the DNA end casts doubt on the J call. The CDR3 has 10 amino acids. Germline V gene sequence: CDR1 SQVTM, CDR2 ANQGSEA. This CDR3 reads CSVIRETQYF. Here the CDR3 DNA reads TGCAGCGTTATACGGGAGACCCAGTACTTC.

V gene TRBV19 combines with J gene TRBJ2-7; 10 bases map to TRBD1. V lost 4 bases, J lost 4 bases, and 7 bases stayed unmatched. Germline CDR1 and CDR2: LNHDA and SQIVND (reference sequence). The CDR3 has 15 amino acids. The CDR3 is CASSTRQGAGYEQYF. The CDR3 nucleotides read TGTGCCAGTAGTACCCGACAGGGGGCTGGGTACGAGCAGTACTTC.

This clonotype was seen a handful of times. V gene TRBV10-3 combines with J gene TRBJ1-6, with 7 bases that match TRBD1. J was trimmed by 6 bases and V by 10 bases; bases with no gene match: 9. The CDR3 loop spans 14 amino acids. The germline gives CDR1 ENHRY, CDR2 SYGVKD. CDR3 DNA sequence: TGTGCCACCCGGGACAGCGAGTCTAATTCACCCCTCCACTTT. Translating gives CATRDSESNSPLHF.

This clonotype came up a few times. The chain couples TRBV29-1 to TRBJ2-4; 7 bases agree with TRBD1. The germline gives CDR1 SQVTM, CDR2 ANQGSEA. V shed 2 bases and J 9 bases; nucleotides not matched to a gene: 7. This CDR3 spans 13 amino acids. The CDR3 sequence is CSVEPTGWGIQYF. The CDR3 DNA is TGCAGCGTTGAACCGACAGGGTGGGGCATTCAGTACTTC.

The V and J genes are TRBV7-9 and TRBJ2-7; TRBD2 might be the D (6 bases). The end of the DNA is better explained by TRBJ2-5, so the J call may be wrong. The CDR3 has 18 amino acids. CDR1 is SEHNR, CDR2 FQNEAQ, per germline (reference sequence). CDR3 nucleotide sequence: TGTGCCAGCAGCTTAGGACGGGGGAGCCCGGCCCATGTAGAGACCCAGTACTTC. Protein sequence: CASSLGRGSPAHVETQYF.

This clonotype was seen a few times. The rearrangement joins TRBV6-5 to TRBJ2-7; no definite D call. Trimming took off 5 bases at V and 5 bases at J, with 13 bases between the two ends. The CDR3 has 13 amino acids. CDR1 MNHEY and CDR2 SVGAGI come from the germline V gene. As DNA, the CDR3 is TGTGCCAGCAGTCCCACAGACGGAAACGAGCAGTACTTC. This translates into CASSPTDGNEQYF.

The chain employs TRBV7-9 and TRBJ2-1, with a weak D call TRBD1 (5 bases). Germline loops: CDR1 SEHNR, CDR2 FQNEAQ (reference sequence). V was trimmed by 6 bases and J by 9 bases, leaving 18 bases between them. This CDR3 comprises 14 residues. CDR3 DNA sequence: TGTGCCAGCAGACCGGGCACAAGTCAGGGTGAGCAGTTCTTC. Amino acid sequence: CASRPGTSQGEQFF.

The DNA for the CDR3 is TGTGCCAGCAAGGGGGCCCTAGCGGGGACCTCTGTCACAGATACGCAGTATTTT. This encodes CASKGALAGTSVTDTQYF. This chain uses TRBV27 with TRBJ2-3; TRBD2 aligns across 9 bases. V lost 7 bases, J lost 2 bases, and 16 bases stayed unmatched. Germline V gene lookup returns CDR1 MNHEY and CDR2 SMNVEV (reference sequence). The CDR3 runs to 18 residues.

With regard to this clonotype: One end of the junction does not line up with germline, which may come from a read error. The V gene is TRBV4-1, the J gene TRBJ2-3; 8 bases are shared with TRBD2. The CDR3 sequence is 19 residues long. Germline assignment: CDR1 MGHRA and CDR2 YSYEKL. CDR3 sequence: CAGSRGTDPSGFSTDTQYF. The CDR3 bases are TGCGCCGGCAGCCGGGGGACTGATCCTAGCGGGTTTAGCACAGATACGCAGTATTTT.

This clonotype was observed a few times. The chain links TRBV7-8 to TRBJ2-5, with TRBD2 matching over 9 bases. The J call may be incorrect, as the DNA end agrees better with TRBJ2-7. From germline, CDR1 is SGHVS and CDR2 FQNEAQ. This CDR3 contains 18 residues. CDR3 nucleotides: TGTGCCACGAGGGAGTCCTGGGAAGGGGCTAGCGGGGTCGACGAGCAGTACTTC. This encodes CATRESWEGASGVDEQYF.

This clonotype was picked up a small number of times. The chain has TRBV5-1 and TRBJ1-1; the match to TRBD1 covers 9 bases. V was pared by 1 base and J by 0 bases, with 7 bases of the junction left unmatched. There are 17 residues in the CDR3. CDR1 and CDR2 (germline): SGHRS, YFSETQ. The CDR3 nucleotides are TGCGCCAGCAGCTTGATGGGACAGGGTCGTCTGAACACTGAAGCTTTCTTT. Translation: CASSLMGQGRLNTEAFF.